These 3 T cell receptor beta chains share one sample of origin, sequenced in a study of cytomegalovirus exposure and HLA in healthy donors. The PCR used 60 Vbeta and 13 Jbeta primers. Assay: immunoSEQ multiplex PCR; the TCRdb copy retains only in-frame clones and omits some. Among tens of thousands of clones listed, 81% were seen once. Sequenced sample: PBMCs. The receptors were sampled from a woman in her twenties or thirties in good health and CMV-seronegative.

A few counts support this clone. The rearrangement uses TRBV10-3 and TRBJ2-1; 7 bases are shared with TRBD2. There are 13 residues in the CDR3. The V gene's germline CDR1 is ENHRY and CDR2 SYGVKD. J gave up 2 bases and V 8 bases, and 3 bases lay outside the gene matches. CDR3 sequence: CAIGGSTYNEQFF. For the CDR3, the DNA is TGTGCCATCGGCGGGAGTACCTACAATGAGCAGTTCTTC.

The CDR3 sequence: CAARDSPYEETQYF. CDR3 coding DNA: TGTGCCGCCCGGGACTCCCCATATGAAGAGACCCAGTACTTC. This rearrangement joins TRBV6-5 to TRBJ2-5, with D possibly being TRBD2 (6 bases). The CDR3 is 14 amino acids. The germline V and J ends were trimmed by 11 bases and 3 bases, with 19 bases remaining between them. The germline gives CDR1 MNHEY, CDR2 SVGAGI.

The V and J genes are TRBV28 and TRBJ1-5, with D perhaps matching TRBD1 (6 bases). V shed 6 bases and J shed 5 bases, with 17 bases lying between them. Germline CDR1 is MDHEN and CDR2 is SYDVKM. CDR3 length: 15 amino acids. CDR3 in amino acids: CASRPSQGFHQPQHF. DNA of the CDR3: TGTGCCAGCAGGCCATCACAGGGATTCCATCAGCCCCAGCATTTT.